This TCR beta chain derives from a study of beta chain features in type 1 diabetes. Reverse transcribing all isolated RNA meant expressed TCRB transcripts were sequenced. Measured with immunoSEQ multiplex PCR; TCRdb has only the in-frame clones, and not every one. The sample has under 500,000 clones, 30% seen once. The J segment lost 3 bases and the V segment lost 4 bases, leaving 2 bases of the junction unmatched. There are 13 residues in the CDR3. CDR1 and CDR2 (germline): GTSNPN, SVGIG (reference sequence). This clone was recorded a few times. This clonotype was obtained from a man between 18 and 29 years old in good health. The sequenced material came from naive CD4+ T cells from blood. The rearrangement joins TRBV30 to TRBJ2-2, with 7 bases lining up with TRBD2. The DNA of the CDR3 is TGTGCCTGGAAGCGGGACTACACCGGGGAGCTGTTTTTT. It is translated as CAWKRDYTGELFF.